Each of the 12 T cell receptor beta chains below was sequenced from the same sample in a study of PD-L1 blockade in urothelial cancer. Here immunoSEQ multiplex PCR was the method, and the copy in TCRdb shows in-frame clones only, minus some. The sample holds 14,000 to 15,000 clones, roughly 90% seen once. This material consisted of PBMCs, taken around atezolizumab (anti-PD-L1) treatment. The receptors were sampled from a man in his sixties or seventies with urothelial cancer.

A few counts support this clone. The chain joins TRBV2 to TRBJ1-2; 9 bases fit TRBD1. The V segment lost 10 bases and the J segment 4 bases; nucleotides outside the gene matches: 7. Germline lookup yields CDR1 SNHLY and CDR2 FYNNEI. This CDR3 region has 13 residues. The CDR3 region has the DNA TGTGCCAAGGGACAGGGAGGAAGCTATGGCTACACCTTC. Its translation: CAKGQGGSYGYTF.

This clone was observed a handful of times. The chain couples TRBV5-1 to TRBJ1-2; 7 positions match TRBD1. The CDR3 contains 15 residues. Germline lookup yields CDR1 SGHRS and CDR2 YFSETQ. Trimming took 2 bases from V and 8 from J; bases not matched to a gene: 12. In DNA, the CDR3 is TGCGCCAGCAGCTTTGGGGACAGATCGTTGAGGGGCTACACCTTC. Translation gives CASSFGDRSLRGYTF.

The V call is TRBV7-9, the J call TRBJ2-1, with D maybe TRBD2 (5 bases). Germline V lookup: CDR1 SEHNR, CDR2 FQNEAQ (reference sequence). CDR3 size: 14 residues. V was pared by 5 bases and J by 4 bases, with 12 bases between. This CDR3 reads CASSPPTTYNEQFF. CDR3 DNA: TGTGCCAGCAGCCCCCCGACTACTTACAATGAGCAGTTCTTC.

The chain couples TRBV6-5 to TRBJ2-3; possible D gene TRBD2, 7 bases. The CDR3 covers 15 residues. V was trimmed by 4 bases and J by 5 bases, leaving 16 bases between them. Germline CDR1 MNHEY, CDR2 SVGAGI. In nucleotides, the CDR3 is TGTGCCAGCAGTTCGGGGCGGGGGCGGGGAGATACGCAGTATTTT. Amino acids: CASSSGRGRGDTQYF.

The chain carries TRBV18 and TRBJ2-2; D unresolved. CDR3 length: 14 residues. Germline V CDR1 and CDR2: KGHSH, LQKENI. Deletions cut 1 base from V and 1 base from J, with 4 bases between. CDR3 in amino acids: CASSPRQNTGELFF. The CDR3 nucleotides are TGTGCCAGCTCACCACGGCAGAACACCGGGGAGCTGTTTTTT.

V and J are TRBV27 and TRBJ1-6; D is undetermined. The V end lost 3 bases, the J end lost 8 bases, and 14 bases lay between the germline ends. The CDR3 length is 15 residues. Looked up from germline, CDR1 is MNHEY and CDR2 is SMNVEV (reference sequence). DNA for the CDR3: TGTGCCAGCAGTTTTAGTATTGCGTACCATTCACCCCTCCACTTT. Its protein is CASSFSIAYHSPLHF.

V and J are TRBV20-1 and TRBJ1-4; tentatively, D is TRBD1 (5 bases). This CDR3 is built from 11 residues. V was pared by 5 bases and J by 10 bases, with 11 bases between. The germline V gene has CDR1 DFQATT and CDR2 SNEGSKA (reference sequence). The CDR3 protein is CSAGGDGKLFF. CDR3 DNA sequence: TGCAGTGCTGGGGGGGATGGAAAACTGTTTTTT.

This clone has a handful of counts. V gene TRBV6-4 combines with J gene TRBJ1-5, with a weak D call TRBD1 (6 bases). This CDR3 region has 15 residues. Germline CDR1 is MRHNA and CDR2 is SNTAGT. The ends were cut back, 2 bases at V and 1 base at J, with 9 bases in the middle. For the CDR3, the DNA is TGTGCCAGCAGTGACAACAGGGAGAGCAATCAGCCCCAGCATTTT. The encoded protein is CASSDNRESNQPQHF.

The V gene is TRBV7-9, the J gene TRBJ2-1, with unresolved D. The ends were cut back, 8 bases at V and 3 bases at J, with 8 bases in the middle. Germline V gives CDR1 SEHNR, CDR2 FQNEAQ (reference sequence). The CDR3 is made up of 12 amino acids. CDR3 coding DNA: TGTGCCAGCGAGCCGGGCTACAATGAGCAGTTCTTC. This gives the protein CASEPGYNEQFF.

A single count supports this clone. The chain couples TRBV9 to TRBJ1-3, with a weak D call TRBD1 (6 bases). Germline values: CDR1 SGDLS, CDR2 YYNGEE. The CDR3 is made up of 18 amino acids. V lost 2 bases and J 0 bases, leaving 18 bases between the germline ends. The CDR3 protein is CASSVSHRVPSSGNTIYF. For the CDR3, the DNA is TGTGCCAGCAGCGTTTCCCACAGGGTCCCAAGCTCTGGAAACACCATATATTTT.

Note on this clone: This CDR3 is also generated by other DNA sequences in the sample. DNA of the CDR3: TGTGCCAGCAGTTACTCGAGGACAGGGGGCAGTTATGGCTACACCTTC. Protein: CASSYSRTGGSYGYTF. V and J are TRBV6-5 and TRBJ1-2, with 11 bases identical to TRBD1. J lost 5 bases, V lost 0 bases, and 5 bases had no gene match. The length of the CDR3 is 16 residues. The V gene's germline CDR1 is MNHEY and CDR2 SVGAGI.

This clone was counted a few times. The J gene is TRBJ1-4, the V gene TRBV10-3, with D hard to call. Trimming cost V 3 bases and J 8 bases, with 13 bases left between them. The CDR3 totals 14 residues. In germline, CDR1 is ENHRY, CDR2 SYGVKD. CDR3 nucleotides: TGTGCCATCAGTGACAACGGACTAATGGAAAAACTGTTTTTT. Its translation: CAISDNGLMEKLFF.